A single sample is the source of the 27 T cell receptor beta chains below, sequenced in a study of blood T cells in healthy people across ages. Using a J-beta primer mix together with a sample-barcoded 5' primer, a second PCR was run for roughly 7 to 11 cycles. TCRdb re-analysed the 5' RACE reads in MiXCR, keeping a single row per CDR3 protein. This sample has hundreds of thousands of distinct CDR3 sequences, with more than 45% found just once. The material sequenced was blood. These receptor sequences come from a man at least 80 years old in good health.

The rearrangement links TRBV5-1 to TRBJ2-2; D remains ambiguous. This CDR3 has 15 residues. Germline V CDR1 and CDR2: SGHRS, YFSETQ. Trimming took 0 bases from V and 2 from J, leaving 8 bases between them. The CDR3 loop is CASSLGQQNTGELFF. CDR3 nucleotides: TGCGCCAGCAGCTTGGGGCAGCAAAACACCGGGGAGCTGTTTTTT.

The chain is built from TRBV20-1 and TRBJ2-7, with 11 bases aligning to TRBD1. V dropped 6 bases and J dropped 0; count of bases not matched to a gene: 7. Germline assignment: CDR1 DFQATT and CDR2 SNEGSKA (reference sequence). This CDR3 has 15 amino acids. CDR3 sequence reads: CSANPGTGGSYEQYF. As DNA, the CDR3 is TGCAGTGCGAACCCCGGGACAGGGGGCTCCTACGAGCAGTACTTC.

The CDR3 DNA reads TGCAGCGTCTCCCCGACTAGCGGGAGGACCACCGGGGAGCTGTTTTTT. Protein product: CSVSPTSGRTTGELFF. This chain connects TRBV29-1 to TRBJ2-2, with TRBD2 identical over 13 bases. J was trimmed by 4 bases and V by 6 bases; bases with no gene match: 8. From germline, CDR1 is SQVTM and CDR2 ANQGSEA. This CDR3 is 16 amino acids long.

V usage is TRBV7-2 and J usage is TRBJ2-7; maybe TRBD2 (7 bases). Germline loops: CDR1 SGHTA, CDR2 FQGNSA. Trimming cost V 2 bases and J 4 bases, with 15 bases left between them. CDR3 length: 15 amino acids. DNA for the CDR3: TGTGCCAGCAGCTTACGAGGCGGGGGCGGTTACGAGCAGTACTTC. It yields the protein CASSLRGGGGYEQYF.

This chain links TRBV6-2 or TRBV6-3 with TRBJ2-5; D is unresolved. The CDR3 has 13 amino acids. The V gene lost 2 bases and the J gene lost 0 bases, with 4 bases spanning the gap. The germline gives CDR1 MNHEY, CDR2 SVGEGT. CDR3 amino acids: CASSYTYQETQYF. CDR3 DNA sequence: TGTGCCAGCAGTTACACCTACCAAGAGACCCAGTACTTC.

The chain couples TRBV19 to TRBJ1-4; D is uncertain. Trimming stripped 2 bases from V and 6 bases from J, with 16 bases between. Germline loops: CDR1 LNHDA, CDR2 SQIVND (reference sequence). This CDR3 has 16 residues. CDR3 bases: TGTGCCAGTAGTATATATGAACAGTCATCGGATGAAAAACTGTTTTTT. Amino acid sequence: CASSIYEQSSDEKLFF.

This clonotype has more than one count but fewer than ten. The CDR3 nucleotides are TGCAGCGTTGACAATTCGGTAACTGGGGCCAACGTCCTGACTTTC. The encoded protein is CSVDNSVTGANVLTF. The chain carries TRBV29-1 and TRBJ2-6; no reliable D call. Trimming removed 3 bases at V and 2 bases at J, with 11 bases between. This CDR3 region has 15 residues. From germline, CDR1 is SQVTM and CDR2 ANQGSEA.

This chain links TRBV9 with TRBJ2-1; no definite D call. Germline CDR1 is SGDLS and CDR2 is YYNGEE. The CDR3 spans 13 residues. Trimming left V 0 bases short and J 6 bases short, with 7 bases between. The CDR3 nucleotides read TGTGCCAGCAGCGTAGGTCTTGTCAATGAGCAGTTCTTC. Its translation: CASSVGLVNEQFF. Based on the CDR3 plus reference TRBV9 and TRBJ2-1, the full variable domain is DSGVTQTPKHLITATGQRVTLRCSPRSGDLSVYWYQQSLDQGLQFLIQYYNGEERAKGNILERFSAQQFPDLHSELNLSSLELGDSALYFCASSVGLVNEQFFGPGTRLTVL.

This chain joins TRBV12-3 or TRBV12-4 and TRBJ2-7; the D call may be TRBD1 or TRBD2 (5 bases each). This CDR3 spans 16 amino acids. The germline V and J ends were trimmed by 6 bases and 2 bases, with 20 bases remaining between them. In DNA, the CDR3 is TGTGCCAGCAGCCTACATCGATGGCCGGGGCCCTACGAGCAGTACTTC. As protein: CASSLHRWPGPYEQYF.

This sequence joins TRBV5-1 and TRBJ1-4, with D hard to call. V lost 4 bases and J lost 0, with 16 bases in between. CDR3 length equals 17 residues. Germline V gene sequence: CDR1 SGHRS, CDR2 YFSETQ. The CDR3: CASSQRSVLSTNEKLFF. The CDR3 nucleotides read TGCGCCAGCAGCCAACGGTCCGTCCTCTCAACTAATGAAAAACTGTTTTTT.

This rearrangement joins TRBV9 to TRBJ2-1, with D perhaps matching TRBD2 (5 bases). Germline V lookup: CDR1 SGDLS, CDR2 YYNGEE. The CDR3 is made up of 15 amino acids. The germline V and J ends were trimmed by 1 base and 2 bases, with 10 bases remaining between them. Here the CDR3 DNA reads TGTGCCAGCAGCGTAAAACTAGGCCCCTACAATGAGCAGTTCTTC. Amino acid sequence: CASSVKLGPYNEQFF. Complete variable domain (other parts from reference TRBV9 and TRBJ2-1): DSGVTQTPKHLITATGQRVTLRCSPRSGDLSVYWYQQSLDQGLQFLIQYYNGEERAKGNILERFSAQQFPDLHSELNLSSLELGDSALYFCASSVKLGPYNEQFFGPGTRLTVL.

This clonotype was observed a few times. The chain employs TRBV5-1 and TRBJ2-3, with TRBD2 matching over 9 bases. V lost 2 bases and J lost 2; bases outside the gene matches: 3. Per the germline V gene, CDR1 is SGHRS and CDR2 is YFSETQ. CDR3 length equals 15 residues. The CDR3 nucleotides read TGCGCCAGCAGCTTAGCGGGAGGACACACAGATACGCAGTATTTT. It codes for CASSLAGGHTDTQYF. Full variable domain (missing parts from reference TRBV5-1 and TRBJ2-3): KAGVTQTPRYLIKTRGQQVTLSCSPISGHRSVSWYQQTPGQGLQFLFEYFSETQRNKGNFPGRFSGRQFSNSRSEMNVSTLELGDSALYLCASSLAGGHTDTQYFGPGTRLTVL.

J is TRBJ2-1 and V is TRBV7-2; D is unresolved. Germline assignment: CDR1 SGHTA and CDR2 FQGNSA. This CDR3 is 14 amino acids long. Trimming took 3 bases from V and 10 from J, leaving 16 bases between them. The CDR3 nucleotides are TGTGCCAGCAGCTTCCACCCCTCTAGTATCGAGCAGTTCTTC. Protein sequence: CASSFHPSSIEQFF.

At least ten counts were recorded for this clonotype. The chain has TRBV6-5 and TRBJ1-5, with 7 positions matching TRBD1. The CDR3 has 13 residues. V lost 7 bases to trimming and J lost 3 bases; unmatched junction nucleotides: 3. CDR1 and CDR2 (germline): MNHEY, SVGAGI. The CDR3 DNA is TGTGCCAGCAACAGGGGTCCCAATCAGCCCCAGCATTTT. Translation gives CASNRGPNQPQHF.

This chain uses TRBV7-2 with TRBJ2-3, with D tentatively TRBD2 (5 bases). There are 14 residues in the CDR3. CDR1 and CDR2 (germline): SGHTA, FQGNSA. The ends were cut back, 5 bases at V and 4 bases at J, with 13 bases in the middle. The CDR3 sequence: CASSPDFHPDTQYF. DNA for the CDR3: TGTGCCAGCAGCCCGGACTTCCACCCAGATACGCAGTATTTT.

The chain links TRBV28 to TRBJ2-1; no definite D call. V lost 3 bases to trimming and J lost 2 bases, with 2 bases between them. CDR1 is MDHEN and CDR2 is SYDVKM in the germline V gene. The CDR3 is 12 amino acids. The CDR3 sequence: CASSFPYNEQFF. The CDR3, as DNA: TGTGCCAGCAGTTTTCCCTACAATGAGCAGTTCTTC.

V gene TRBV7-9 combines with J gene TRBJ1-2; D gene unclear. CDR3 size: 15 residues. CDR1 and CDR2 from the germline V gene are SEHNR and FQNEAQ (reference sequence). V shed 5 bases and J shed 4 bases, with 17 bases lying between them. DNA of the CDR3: TGTGCCAGCAGCGCCTTCAAGGGCACCTCCTATGGCTACACCTTC. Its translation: CASSAFKGTSYGYTF.

Written as DNA, the CDR3 is TGTGCCAGCAGCCCACCCGGGGGAAGGAGGGCACAAGAGACCCAGTACTTC. It is translated as CASSPPGGRRAQETQYF. The chain carries TRBV7-9 and TRBJ2-5; the D gene is possibly TRBD2 (6 bases). V was pared by 5 bases and J by 2 bases, with 21 bases between. Germline assignment: CDR1 SEHNR and CDR2 FQNEAQ (reference sequence). The CDR3 runs 17 residues.

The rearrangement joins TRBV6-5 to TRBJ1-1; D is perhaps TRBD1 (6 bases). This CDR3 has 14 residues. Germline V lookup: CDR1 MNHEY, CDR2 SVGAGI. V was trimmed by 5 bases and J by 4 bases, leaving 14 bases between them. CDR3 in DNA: TGTGCCAGCAGTCGTGACAGGCGGGCCACTGAAGCTTTCTTT. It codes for CASSRDRRATEAFF.

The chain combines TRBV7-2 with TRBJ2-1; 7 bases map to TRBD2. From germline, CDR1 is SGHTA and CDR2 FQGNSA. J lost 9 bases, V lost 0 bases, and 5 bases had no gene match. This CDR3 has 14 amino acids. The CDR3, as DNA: TGTGCCAGCAGCTTAGCGCGGACTAGGTTTGAGCAGTTCTTC. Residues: CASSLARTRFEQFF.

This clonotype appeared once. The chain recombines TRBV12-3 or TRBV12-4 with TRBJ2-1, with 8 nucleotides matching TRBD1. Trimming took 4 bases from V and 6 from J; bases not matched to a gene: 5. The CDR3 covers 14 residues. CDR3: CASSSPGQVNEQFF. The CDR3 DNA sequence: TGTGCCAGCAGTTCACCGGGACAGGTCAATGAGCAGTTCTTC.

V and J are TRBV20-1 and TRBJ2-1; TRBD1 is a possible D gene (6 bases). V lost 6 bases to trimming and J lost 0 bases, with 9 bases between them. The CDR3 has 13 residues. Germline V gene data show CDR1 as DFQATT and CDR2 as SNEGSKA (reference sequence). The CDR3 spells CSADRSSYNEQFF. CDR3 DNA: TGCAGTGCAGACAGGAGCTCCTACAATGAGCAGTTCTTC.

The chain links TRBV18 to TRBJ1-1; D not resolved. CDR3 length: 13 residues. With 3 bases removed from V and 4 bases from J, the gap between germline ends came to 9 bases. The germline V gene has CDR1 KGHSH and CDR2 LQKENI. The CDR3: CASSPWASTEAFF. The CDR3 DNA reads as TGTGCCAGCTCACCTTGGGCGAGCACTGAAGCTTTCTTT.

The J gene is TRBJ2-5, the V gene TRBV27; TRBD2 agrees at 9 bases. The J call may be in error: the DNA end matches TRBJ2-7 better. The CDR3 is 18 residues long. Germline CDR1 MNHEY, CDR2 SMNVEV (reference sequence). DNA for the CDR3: TGTGCCAGCAGTCCCTCGGTGGTTAGGGCTAGCGGGACTTACGAGCAGTACTTC. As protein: CASSPSVVRASGTYEQYF.

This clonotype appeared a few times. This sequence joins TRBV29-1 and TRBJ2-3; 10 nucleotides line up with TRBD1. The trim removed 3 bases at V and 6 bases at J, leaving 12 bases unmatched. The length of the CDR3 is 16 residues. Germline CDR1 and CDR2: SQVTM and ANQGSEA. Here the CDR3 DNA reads TGCAGCGTTGACCGGGACAGGGGTTTTGTAAGTGATACGCAGTATTTT. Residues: CSVDRDRGFVSDTQYF.

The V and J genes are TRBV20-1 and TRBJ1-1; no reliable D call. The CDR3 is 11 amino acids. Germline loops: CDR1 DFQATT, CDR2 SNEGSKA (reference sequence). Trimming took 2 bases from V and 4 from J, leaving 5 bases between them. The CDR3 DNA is TGCAGTGCTAGATCCAGCACTGAAGCTTTCTTT. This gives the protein CSARSSTEAFF.

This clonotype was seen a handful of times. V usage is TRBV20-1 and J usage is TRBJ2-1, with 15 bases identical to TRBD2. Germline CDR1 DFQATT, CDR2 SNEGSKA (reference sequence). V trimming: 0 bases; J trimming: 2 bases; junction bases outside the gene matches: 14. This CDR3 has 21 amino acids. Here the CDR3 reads CSARDTHPGLAGGRPYNEQFF. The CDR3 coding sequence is TGCAGTGCTAGAGATACACATCCGGGACTAGCGGGAGGCCGGCCCTACAATGAGCAGTTCTTC.